This TCR beta chain was obtained from a study of shared clonotypes between healthy human individuals. Study results and caveats: The diversity represented, both genetic and in exposure history, was limited by few donors.

From germline, CDR1 is WSHSY and CDR2 SAAADI. The V gene lost 6 bases and the J gene lost 5 bases, with 14 bases spanning the gap. The CDR3 is 15 residues long. TCRdb's copy holds only in-frame clones and misses some; the assay was immunoSEQ multiplex PCR. Of about 2,500,000 clones in the sample, approximately 90% were seen once. This clone was seen a few times. The target antigen is unknown. This chain joins TRBV10-2 and TRBJ1-6; TRBD1 might be the D (5 bases). Specimen: naive CD4+ T cells sorted from blood. This sample's subset: CD45RA+ positively selected. The sequence came from a man aged 18 to 29 in good health. This CDR3 reads CASRGGAIDNSPLHF. CDR3 coding DNA: TGCGCCAGCAGGGGAGGGGCGATTGATAATTCACCCCTCCACTTT.